This T cell receptor (beta chain) originates from a study of T cells in Graves' hyperthyroidism and ophthalmopathy. Regarding the study as a whole: Most clonotypes expanded in the thyroid (above 0.001) were also present in blood. Model output signaled ophthalmopathy a median approximately 6 months ahead of onset.

In regard to this clonotype: Its antigen is unidentified.

Authors of the study amplified TCR beta CDR3 regions from RNA transcripts. HTBI primers were used for first-round RT-PCR of the TCR CDR3. TCRdb analysed the multiplex PCR reads with MiXCR anew, one entry per CDR3 protein. Among some 300,000 distinct CDR3 sequences, approximately 19% were seen once, and the ten largest hold approximately 37%. The V end lost 3 bases, the J end lost 0 bases, and 6 bases lay between the germline ends. Looked up from germline, CDR1 is SGHTA and CDR2 is FQGTGA. This CDR3 contains 13 residues. The authors obtained PBMCs from roughly 10 ml of fresh peripheral blood. Sequencing was performed on blood. This chain connects TRBV7-3 to TRBJ2-7; no clear D. The sequence came from a man aged 45 to 65 with Graves' ophthalmopathy. The DNA for the CDR3 is TGTGCCAGCAGCTTGCACCCCTCCTACGAGCAGTACTTC. Amino acids: CASSLHPSYEQYF.